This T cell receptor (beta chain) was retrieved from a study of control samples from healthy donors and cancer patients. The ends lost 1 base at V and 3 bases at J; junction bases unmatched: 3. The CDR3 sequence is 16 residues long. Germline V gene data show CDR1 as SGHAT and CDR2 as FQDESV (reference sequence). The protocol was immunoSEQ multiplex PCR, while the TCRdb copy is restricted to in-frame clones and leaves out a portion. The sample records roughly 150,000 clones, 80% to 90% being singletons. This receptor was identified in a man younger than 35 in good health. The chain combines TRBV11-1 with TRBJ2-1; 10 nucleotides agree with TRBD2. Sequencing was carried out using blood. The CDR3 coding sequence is TGTGCCAGCAGCTTAGTAGCGGGGGGTCTCTACAATGAGCAGTTCTTC. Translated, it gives CASSLVAGGLYNEQFF. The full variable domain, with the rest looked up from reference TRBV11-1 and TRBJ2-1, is EAEVAQSPRYKITEKSQAVAFWCDPISGHATLYWYRQILGQGPELLVQFQDESVVDDSQLPKDRFSAERLKGVDSTLKIQPAELGDSAMYLCASSLVAGGLYNEQFFGPGTRLTVL.